The 20 T cell receptor beta chains given below trace back to one sample, sequenced in a study of cytomegalovirus exposure and HLA in healthy donors. The study ran its PCR with 60 Vbeta and 13 Jbeta primers. The data were produced by immunoSEQ multiplex PCR, yet TCRdb's version contains in-frame clones alone and is incomplete. The sample shows about 170,000 clones, roughly 85% of them seen only once. The specimen sequenced was PBMCs. These receptors were taken from a boy aged 2-15 years in good health and CMV-seronegative.

The V call is TRBV6-1, the J call TRBJ1-5; tentatively, D is TRBD1 (5 bases). CDR3 length: 15 amino acids. The V end lost 5 bases, the J end lost 6 bases, and 17 bases lay between the germline ends. Germline-derived CDR1 and CDR2 are MNHNS and SASEGT. CDR3 sequence reads: CASSLRGRESQPQHF. In DNA form, the CDR3 reads TGTGCCAGCAGTCTAAGGGGCAGGGAAAGTCAGCCCCAGCATTTT.

The J gene is TRBJ2-2, the V gene TRBV2; TRBD2 agrees at 8 bases. After removal of 8 bases from V and 5 bases from J, the junction contained 13 bases not matched to a gene. The CDR3 covers 16 residues. The germline gives CDR1 SNHLY, CDR2 FYNNEI. This CDR3 is CASFGAGGGGTGELFF. As DNA, the CDR3 is TGTGCCAGCTTTGGGGCCGGGGGGGGCGGAACCGGGGAGCTGTTTTTT.

The chain links TRBV5-1 to TRBJ2-5; D may be TRBD2 (5 bases). Germline V gene sequence: CDR1 SGHRS, CDR2 YFSETQ. The CDR3 loop spans 15 amino acids. The V end lost 0 bases, the J end lost 3 bases, and 12 bases lay between the germline ends. The CDR3 DNA sequence: TGCGCCAGCAGCTTGGGGCGGGTCGGTAAAGAGACCCAGTACTTC. This codes for CASSLGRVGKETQYF.

The chain is built from TRBV5-1 and TRBJ2-7; 11 bases map to TRBD2. V lost 4 bases and J lost 4; bases outside the gene matches: 7. CDR1 is SGHRS, CDR2 YFSETQ, per germline. CDR3 length: 15 residues. This CDR3 reads CASSPGTSGMYEQYF. Here the CDR3 DNA reads TGCGCCAGCAGCCCTGGGACTAGCGGTATGTACGAGCAGTACTTC.

This clone was detected only once. The chain joins TRBV19 to TRBJ2-3; 9 bases map to TRBD2. The V segment lost 10 bases and the J segment 4 bases; nucleotides outside the gene matches: 3. This CDR3 comprises 12 residues. Germline-derived CDR1 and CDR2 are LNHDA and SQIVND (reference sequence). CDR3 nucleotide sequence: TGTGCCACCCAGCGGGGGGCAGATACGCAGTATTTT. This translates into CATQRGADTQYF.

The rearrangement joins TRBV9 to TRBJ2-7; the D gene is possibly TRBD1 (6 bases). The V end was cut by 5 bases, the J end by 2 bases, with 14 bases between. Germline loops: CDR1 SGDLS, CDR2 YYNGEE. CDR3 size: 14 residues. The CDR3 loop is CASSPSGEPYEQYF. CDR3 coding DNA: TGTGCCAGCAGTCCCTCAGGGGAGCCCTACGAGCAGTACTTC. Full variable domain (remainder filled in from reference TRBV9 and TRBJ2-7): DSGVTQTPKHLITATGQRVTLRCSPRSGDLSVYWYQQSLDQGLQFLIQYYNGEERAKGNILERFSAQQFPDLHSELNLSSLELGDSALYFCASSPSGEPYEQYFGPGTRLTVT.

This clone was picked up a small number of times. V and J are TRBV19 and TRBJ1-1, with 12 bases identical to TRBD1. After removal of 5 bases from V and 4 bases from J, the junction contained 5 bases not matched to a gene. Germline values: CDR1 LNHDA, CDR2 SQIVND (reference sequence). The CDR3 loop spans 15 amino acids. Here the CDR3 reads CASSGGQGAFTEAFF. The CDR3 bases are TGTGCCAGTAGTGGGGGACAGGGGGCTTTCACTGAAGCTTTCTTT.

This clone was seen a single time. The chain is built from TRBV5-1 and TRBJ2-5; 12 nucleotides agree with TRBD2. V dropped 0 bases and J dropped 1; count of bases not matched to a gene: 1. The germline CDR1 and CDR2 sequences are SGHRS and YFSETQ. The CDR3 totals 16 residues. The CDR3 nucleotides read TGCGCCAGCAGCTTGGGGACTAGCGGGGCCCAAGAGACCCAGTACTTC. Translating it yields CASSLGTSGAQETQYF.

This clone was observed a single time. The rearrangement joins TRBV13 to TRBJ1-2, with D perhaps TRBD1 (6 bases). Deletions cut 7 bases from V and 2 bases from J, with 17 bases between. The germline CDR1 and CDR2 sequences are PRHDT and FYEKMQ (reference sequence). The CDR3 runs 15 residues. For the CDR3, the DNA is TGTGCCAGCACCACAAGGACAGCCTTAAACTATGGCTACACCTTC. This codes for CASTTRTALNYGYTF. The full variable domain, with the rest looked up from reference TRBV13 and TRBJ1-2, is AAGVIQSPRHLIKEKRETATLKCYPIPRHDTVYWYQQGPGQDPQFLISFYEKMQSDKGSIPDRFSAQQFSDYHSELNMSSLELGDSALYFCASTTRTALNYGYTFGSGTRLTVV.

The V and J genes are TRBV5-6 and TRBJ2-5, with 7 bases fitting TRBD2. The V and J ends lost 7 bases and 4 bases, in that order; junction bases with no gene match: 10. Germline V gives CDR1 SGHDT, CDR2 YYEEEE. There are 14 residues in the CDR3. The CDR3 DNA follows: TGTGCCAGCGATCGGGGGGAGGGTCGAGAGACCCAGTACTTC. Its translation is CASDRGEGRETQYF.

There are a few counts of this clone. This chain connects TRBV5-1 to TRBJ2-3, with a tentative D call TRBD1 (5 bases). CDR3 length equals 15 residues. Germline V CDR1 and CDR2: SGHRS, YFSETQ. V lost 4 bases and J 2 bases, leaving 14 bases between the germline ends. Here the CDR3 DNA reads TGCGCCAGCAGCCTAAATACAGGAGCCACAGATACGCAGTATTTT. Encoded protein: CASSLNTGATDTQYF.

The V gene is TRBV9, the J gene TRBJ2-7, with D possibly matching TRBD2 (5 bases). The germline V and J ends were trimmed by 0 bases and 3 bases, with 7 bases remaining between them. CDR1 and CDR2 (germline): SGDLS, YYNGEE. This CDR3 is built from 13 residues. CDR3 in amino acids: CASSVGGSYEQYF. The CDR3 DNA reads TGTGCCAGCAGCGTAGGAGGGAGCTACGAGCAGTACTTC.

The V gene is TRBV2, the J gene TRBJ2-7; D may be TRBD1 (6 bases). This CDR3 contains 14 residues. The V and J ends lost 5 bases and 2 bases respectively, with 13 bases between them. CDR1 and CDR2 from the germline V gene are SNHLY and FYNNEI. DNA for the CDR3: TGTGCCAGCAGTACAGGGAAACTCCCCTACGAGCAGTACGTC. Its translation: CASSTGKLPYEQYV.

The gene calls are TRBV6-1 and TRBJ1-1; TRBD1 might be the D (5 bases). CDR3 length equals 15 residues. V was trimmed by 0 bases and J by 6 bases, leaving 14 bases between them. Germline-derived CDR1 and CDR2 are MNHNS and SASEGT. The CDR3 loop is CASSEAIGGWAEAFF. CDR3 sequence (DNA): TGTGCCAGCAGTGAAGCGATCGGGGGTTGGGCTGAAGCTTTCTTT.

This clone turned up a few times. This chain connects TRBV2 to TRBJ1-5; 7 bases match TRBD1. CDR1 is SNHLY and CDR2 is FYNNEI in the germline V gene. The CDR3 is 12 residues long. The V and J ends lost 8 bases and 6 bases, in that order; junction bases with no gene match: 4. CDR3 residues: CASGTGVQPQHF. The CDR3, as DNA: TGTGCCAGCGGTACAGGGGTTCAGCCCCAGCATTTT.

Details on this clone: At one boundary the junction diverges from the germline segment, which might be a read error. This chain connects TRBV7-9 to TRBJ2-7, with TRBD2 identical over 8 bases. The CDR3 extends over 15 amino acids. CDR1 is SEHNR, CDR2 FQNEAQ, per germline (reference sequence). Written as DNA, the CDR3 is TGTTCCAGCAGCGCCGTCACTAGCGGAGACTACGAGCAGTACTTC. Protein sequence: CSSSAVTSGDYEQYF.

The chain combines TRBV6-5 with TRBJ1-5, with 7 positions matching TRBD1. This CDR3 contains 15 residues. CDR1 and CDR2 from the germline V gene are MNHEY and SVGAGI. With 6 bases clipped from V and 0 bases from J, the junction kept 5 bases outside the gene matches. The CDR3 DNA reads as TGTGCCAGCAGAGAGGACAGGTTTAGCAATCAGCCCCAGCATTTT. Its protein product is CASREDRFSNQPQHF.

J is TRBJ2-3 and V is TRBV10-2; 9 nucleotides agree with TRBD2. With V trimmed by 10 bases and J by 3 bases, 5 bases remained unmatched. This CDR3 comprises 13 residues. Germline lookup yields CDR1 WSHSY and CDR2 SAAADI. The DNA for the CDR3 is TGCGCCATCTCTAGCGGGATAACAGATACGCAGTATTTT. As protein: CAISSGITDTQYF.

The gene calls are TRBV6-1 and TRBJ1-1, with D possibly being TRBD1 (5 bases). The CDR3 length is 13 residues. CDR1 MNHNS and CDR2 SASEGT come from the germline V gene. The V end was cut by 3 bases, the J end by 5 bases, with 10 bases between. The CDR3 region is CASSDAGRTEAFF. The CDR3 nucleotides read TGTGCCAGCAGTGACGCAGGGAGGACTGAAGCTTTCTTT.

This chain joins TRBV11-2 and TRBJ1-2; the D is unclear. V lost 0 bases to trimming and J lost 4 bases, with 9 bases between them. The CDR3 consists of 14 residues. From germline, CDR1 is SGHAT and CDR2 FQNNGV. CDR3 protein: CASSLERELYGYTF. The CDR3 region has the DNA TGTGCCAGCAGCTTAGAGAGGGAGCTCTATGGCTACACCTTC.